The 21 T cell receptor beta chains below all came from one sample that was sequenced in a study of monozygotic twins with cystic fibrosis. Method: immunoSEQ multiplex PCR; TCRdb's copy keeps in-frame clones and lacks some. The sample shows roughly 25,000 clones, 96% of them seen only once. Material for sequencing was blood. Receptors were obtained from a girl aged 2 to 10 with cystic fibrosis.

This chain links TRBV27 with TRBJ2-3; D is perhaps TRBD2 (5 bases). Deletions cut 3 bases from V and 8 bases from J, with 6 bases between. Germline CDR1 reads MNHEY; CDR2 reads SMNVEV (reference sequence). This CDR3 spans 11 amino acids. CDR3 sequence (DNA): TGTGCCAGCAGTTTGGGAGTTACGCAGTATTTT. Encoded protein: CASSLGVTQYF.

The chain links TRBV30 to TRBJ2-7; 14 bases map to TRBD2. This CDR3 spans 15 amino acids. Germline V lookup: CDR1 GTSNPN, CDR2 SVGIG (reference sequence). V lost 2 bases, J lost 4 bases, and 4 bases stayed unmatched. For the CDR3, the DNA is TGTGCCTGGAGTCCGGGACTAGCGGGAGTTTACGAGCAGTACTTC. Translation: CAWSPGLAGVYEQYF.

This clone is classed as medium-sized. The rearrangement links TRBV7-8 to TRBJ1-1; D might be TRBD1 (6 bases). The germline V gene has CDR1 SGHVS and CDR2 FQNEAQ. Trimming left V 5 bases short and J 1 base short, with 11 bases between. The CDR3 covers 14 residues. CDR3 region: CASSDGTPNTEAFF. CDR3 nucleotides: TGTGCCAGCAGCGACGGGACACCGAACACTGAAGCTTTCTTT.

The gene calls are TRBV4-1 and TRBJ1-5; D possibly corresponds to TRBD1 (5 bases). V was cut by 0 bases and J by 6 bases, with 18 bases left in between. This CDR3 comprises 17 residues. The V gene's germline CDR1 is MGHRA and CDR2 YSYEKL. In DNA form, the CDR3 reads TGCGCCAGCAGCCAAGATGCCGGGGGGGGGTTTGGTCAGCCCCAGCATTTT. Its translation is CASSQDAGGGFGQPQHF.

This clone was counted between two and nine times. This chain joins TRBV6-4 and TRBJ2-3; 8 bases fit TRBD2. Germline V lookup: CDR1 MRHNA, CDR2 SNTAGT. V was pared by 5 bases and J by 1 base, with 5 bases of the junction left unmatched. The CDR3 spans 15 residues. CDR3 region: CASSLSGGGTDTQYF. CDR3 coding DNA: TGTGCCAGCAGTTTATCGGGAGGGGGCACAGATACGCAGTATTTT.

The chain combines TRBV19 with TRBJ2-7, with D possibly called TRBD1 or TRBD2 (6 bases each). Germline V lookup: CDR1 LNHDA, CDR2 SQIVND (reference sequence). The ends were cut back, 6 bases at V and 0 bases at J, with 9 bases in the middle. This CDR3 is built from 13 residues. CDR3 sequence reads: CASRGGPSYEQYF. The CDR3 DNA follows: TGTGCCAGTAGGGGGGGCCCCTCCTACGAGCAGTACTTC. The full variable domain, in which reference TRBV19 and TRBJ2-7 provide the parts outside the CDR3, is DGGITQSPKYLFRKEGQNVTLSCEQNLNHDAMYWYRQDPGQGLRLIYYSQIVNDFQKGDIAEGYSVSREKKESFPLTVTSAQKNPTAFYLCASRGGPSYEQYFGPGTRLTVT.

The chain employs TRBV10-1 and TRBJ2-3; TRBD1 agrees at 7 bases. Trimming cost V 2 bases and J 4 bases; bases outside gene matches: 3. The CDR3 sequence is 14 residues long. CDR1 is WNHNN, CDR2 SYGVQD, per germline (reference sequence). CDR3 region: CASSEARGSDTQYF. CDR3 DNA sequence: TGCGCCAGCAGTGAGGCCAGGGGGTCAGATACGCAGTATTTT.

This rearrangement joins TRBV28 to TRBJ2-2; D is perhaps TRBD2 (5 bases). The length of the CDR3 is 17 residues. Germline assignment: CDR1 MDHEN and CDR2 SYDVKM. Trimming cost V 4 bases and J 3 bases, with 18 bases left between them. The CDR3 nucleotides are TGTGCCAGCAGTTGGGGAGCAACCTTTACGGACACCGGGGAGCTGTTTTTT. Protein sequence: CASSWGATFTDTGELFF.

The rearrangement links TRBV28 to TRBJ2-7; 7 bases match TRBD2. With 2 bases clipped from V and 5 bases from J, the junction kept 24 bases outside the gene matches. The CDR3 totals 20 residues. CDR1 MDHEN and CDR2 SYDVKM come from the germline V gene. The CDR3 here is CASSLKTSVSCILGMDEQYF. The CDR3 nucleotides are TGTGCCAGCAGTTTAAAAACTAGCGTCTCCTGTATCTTGGGGATGGACGAGCAGTACTTC.

This clone was counted once. The chain links TRBV10-3 to TRBJ2-3; 9 bases match TRBD2. The germline V gene encodes CDR1 ENHRY and CDR2 SYGVKD. Trimming removed 2 bases from V and 6 bases from J; junction bases left unmatched: 9. The CDR3 has 16 amino acids. CDR3 sequence (DNA): TGTGCCATCAGTGAGCGGGTAGCGGGAGCCGGGGATACGCAGTATTTT. As protein: CAISERVAGAGDTQYF.

The chain uses TRBV7-8 and TRBJ1-5; D is unresolved. The CDR3 sequence is 15 residues long. CDR1 and CDR2 (germline): SGHVS, FQNEAQ. Deletions cut 4 bases from V and 0 bases from J, with 10 bases between. The CDR3 DNA follows: TGTGCCAGCAGCTGGTACGGAAATAGCAATCAGCCCCAGCATTTT. Translated, it gives CASSWYGNSNQPQHF.

A single count supports this clone. V gene TRBV30 combines with J gene TRBJ2-1; 11 nucleotides align to TRBD2. Unmatched junction bases numbered 5, after V lost 2 bases and J lost 5 bases. The CDR3 loop spans 15 amino acids. Germline CDR1 is GTSNPN and CDR2 is SVGIG (reference sequence). This CDR3 reads CAWSLTSGVNNEQFF. CDR3 DNA sequence: TGTGCCTGGAGTCTGACTAGCGGGGTTAACAATGAGCAGTTCTTC.

This sequence joins TRBV4-3 and TRBJ1-5, with D possibly matching TRBD1 (5 bases). Trimming took off 0 bases at V and 2 bases at J, with 14 bases between the two ends. Looked up from germline, CDR1 is LGHNA and CDR2 is YSLEER. The CDR3 has 17 residues. CDR3 amino acids: CASSQEARGSGNQPQHF. CDR3 bases: TGCGCCAGCAGCCAAGAGGCTAGGGGCTCAGGCAATCAGCCCCAGCATTTT.

The chain carries TRBV27 and TRBJ2-7; 8 nucleotides match TRBD1. CDR1 is MNHEY and CDR2 is SMNVEV in the germline V gene (reference sequence). Germline trimming cut 5 bases from V and 5 bases from J; bases unmatched to any gene: 8. The CDR3 covers 14 residues. The CDR3 reads CASSPGQAAHEQYF. DNA for the CDR3: TGTGCCAGCAGTCCGGGACAGGCGGCGCACGAGCAGTACTTC.

The J gene is TRBJ2-7, the V gene TRBV5-1, with TRBD1 matching 9 bases. The V gene's germline CDR1 is SGHRS and CDR2 YFSETQ. The CDR3 is 16 residues long. The V and J ends lost 0 bases and 5 bases, in that order; junction bases with no gene match: 9. CDR3 nucleotides: TGCGCCAGCAGCTTGGAGGGACAGGGTTTTTGGAACGAGCAGTACTTC. Protein: CASSLEGQGFWNEQYF. Based on the CDR3 plus reference TRBV5-1 and TRBJ2-7, the full variable domain is KAGVTQTPRYLIKTRGQQVTLSCSPISGHRSVSWYQQTPGQGLQFLFEYFSETQRNKGNFPGRFSGRQFSNSRSEMNVSTLELGDSALYLCASSLEGQGFWNEQYFGPGTRLTVT.

The rearrangement links TRBV7-9 to TRBJ2-3, with D possibly being TRBD2 (5 bases). CDR1 SEHNR and CDR2 FQNEAQ come from the germline V gene (reference sequence). The CDR3 totals 16 residues. Deletions cut 5 bases from V and 3 bases from J, with 18 bases between. CDR3 region: CASSPRSGPRTDTQYF. The CDR3 nucleotides are TGTGCCAGCAGCCCCCGGAGCGGCCCAAGGACAGATACGCAGTATTTT.

V and J are TRBV29-1 and TRBJ2-5; the D is unclear. Trimming took 8 bases from V and 4 from J, leaving 11 bases between them. This CDR3 region has 11 residues. From germline, CDR1 is SQVTM and CDR2 ANQGSEA. The CDR3 DNA reads as TGCAGCTCCTCGCGTGGAGAGACCCAGTACTTC. Translated: CSSSRGETQYF.

The V call is TRBV7-6, the J call TRBJ1-4; a weak D match, TRBD1 (5 bases). V lost 4 bases and J lost 10, with 19 bases in between. From germline, CDR1 is SGHVS and CDR2 FNYEAQ. The CDR3 is 15 residues long. The CDR3, as DNA: TGTGCCAGCAGCTCGCTCCGGGACCCGGCACGAAAACTGTTTTTT. The encoded protein is CASSSLRDPARKLFF.

V gene TRBV28 combines with J gene TRBJ2-3, with 9 bases matching TRBD2. This CDR3 region has 17 residues. V shed 4 bases and J 0 bases; nucleotides not matched to a gene: 8. Germline-derived CDR1 and CDR2 are MDHEN and SYDVKM. The CDR3 DNA sequence: TGTGCCAGCAGTTCGCTAGCGGGATGGGGAAGCACAGATACGCAGTATTTT. This gives the protein CASSSLAGWGSTDTQYF.

This chain joins TRBV10-3 and TRBJ1-2; D possibly corresponds to TRBD1 (6 bases). Trimming removed 2 bases from V and 4 bases from J, with 17 bases in between. Germline V gene sequence: CDR1 ENHRY, CDR2 SYGVKD. The CDR3 is 16 residues long. This CDR3 reads CAISELRQRDTYGYTF. The CDR3 DNA reads TGTGCCATCAGTGAGCTACGACAGCGGGACACCTATGGCTACACCTTC.

The rearrangement joins TRBV28 to TRBJ1-4; D is undetermined. The V end was cut by 0 bases, the J end by 0 bases, with 5 bases between. CDR1 is MDHEN and CDR2 is SYDVKM in the germline V gene. The CDR3 runs to 15 residues. The CDR3: CASSLWVATNEKLFF. In DNA form, the CDR3 reads TGTGCCAGCAGTTTATGGGTCGCAACTAATGAAAAACTGTTTTTT.